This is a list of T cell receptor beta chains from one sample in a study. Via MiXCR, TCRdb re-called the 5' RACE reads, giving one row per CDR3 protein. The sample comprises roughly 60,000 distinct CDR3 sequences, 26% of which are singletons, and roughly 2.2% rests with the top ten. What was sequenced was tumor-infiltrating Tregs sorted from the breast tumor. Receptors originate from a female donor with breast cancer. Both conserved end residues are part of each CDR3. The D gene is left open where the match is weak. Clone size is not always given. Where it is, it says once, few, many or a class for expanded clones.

TGTGCCAGCAGCTTAGGGGTGGGGGTAACCTACAATGAGCAGTTCTTC CASSLGVGVTYNEQFF NA TRBV7-3 NA 16 TRBJ2-1
TGTGCCAGCAGCTGGGGACAGAAATCAGATACGCAGTATTTT CASSWGQKSDTQYF TRBD1 TRBV5-6 NA 14 TRBJ2-3
TGTGCCAGCAGCTTATCGGGGAATGAGCAGTTCTTC CASSLSGNEQFF NA TRBV7-2 many 12 TRBJ2-1
TGCAGTGCTAGAAACCTCAGAGAGACCCAGTACTTC CSARNLRETQYF NA TRBV20-1 NA 12 TRBJ2-5
TGTGCCAGCAGCCAGGGACCCAGCACCGGGGAGCTGTTTTTT CASSQGPSTGELFF NA TRBV3-1 NA 14 TRBJ2-2
TGTGCCAGCAAGCTGGAAGGTCGCCAGCAGTACTTC CASKLEGRQQYF NA TRBV2 few 12 TRBJ2-7
NA CASSPGQGILAQHF NA TRBV25-1 few 14 TRBJ1-5
TGCGCCAGCAGCTTGGGAACTAGCGGGAGCCCCGGGACAGATACGCAGTATTTT CASSLGTSGSPGTDTQYF TRBD2 TRBV5-1 few 18 TRBJ2-3
TGTGCCAGCGGTCTCGGGAGTTCCTACGAGCAGTACTTC CASGLGSSYEQYF NA TRBV6-6 few 13 TRBJ2-7
TGCAGTGCCCGGGACAGCCGAACTAGCTATGGCTACACCTTC CSARDSRTSYGYTF TRBD1 TRBV20-1 NA 14 TRBJ1-2
TGTGCCAGCAGCGTTACTAGCGGGGGGGCCTCCTACGAGCAGTACTTC CASSVTSGGASYEQYF TRBD2 TRBV6-1 few 16 TRBJ2-7
TGTGCCAGCAGTTCGTTATGGGGGGCCGAGACCCAGTACTTC CASSSLWGAETQYF NA TRBV7-9 few 14 TRBJ2-5
TGCGGGGCGTCTGGGGACGGCTACGAGCAGTACTTC CGASGDGYEQYF NA TRBV20-1 NA 12 TRBJ2-7
TGTGCCGGCACCTCATTGGACACTGAAGCTTTCTTT CAGTSLDTEAFF NA TRBV6-5 NA 12 TRBJ1-1
TGTGCCAGCAGTTACTCGGGACTAGCTGAGCAGTTCTTC CASSYSGLAEQFF TRBD2 TRBV6-5 NA 13 TRBJ2-1
TGTGCCAGCAGCTCACTCACAGATACGCAGTATTTT CASSSLTDTQYF NA TRBV28 NA 12 TRBJ2-3
TGCGCCAGCAGCCATCCGGTGATAAACTATGGCTACACCTTC CASSHPVINYGYTF NA TRBV4-1 medium-sized 14 TRBJ1-2
TGTGCCGGCAGCCCCGGACTAGCGGGGCACAATAAGCAGTTCTTC CAGSPGLAGHNKQFF TRBD2 TRBV3-1 NA 15 TRBJ2-1
TGTGCCGGATCCGGGGGACAGGGGGCTTTCGAGCAGTTCTTC CAGSGGQGAFEQFF TRBD1 TRBV10-3 many 14 TRBJ2-1
TGTGCCAGCAGTGAGAAAAGACTAGCGGGGGGCACAGATACGCAGTATTTT CASSEKRLAGGTDTQYF TRBD2 TRBV25-1 many 17 TRBJ2-3
TGTGCCAGCAGCTCCGGGACAGGGGACACTGAAGCTTTCTTT CASSSGTGDTEAFF TRBD1 TRBV5-6 NA 14 TRBJ1-1
TGCGCCAGCAGCCAAGGCCCTGCGGAGACCCAGTACTTC CASSQGPAETQYF NA TRBV4-1 few 13 TRBJ2-5
TGCGCCACCCGGGACTTCGCGAACACCGGGGAGCTGTTTTTT CATRDFANTGELFF NA TRBV5-1 few 14 TRBJ2-2
TGTGCCAGCAGACTGACAAGCTTGAACACTGAAGCTTTCTTT CASRLTSLNTEAFF NA TRBV12-3/TRBV12-4 NA 14 TRBJ1-1
TGTGCCAGCAGACGCACAGGACCGACTGGTGGCTACACCTTC CASRRTGPTGGYTF NA TRBV28 NA 14 TRBJ1-2
TGCAGTGCTAGAGTCCCGAATGCAGATACGCAGTATTTT CSARVPNADTQYF NA TRBV20-1 once 13 TRBJ2-3
TGTGCCATCAGTGACCAAGGACAGGGGGCCGGTCAGCCCCAGCATTTT CAISDQGQGAGQPQHF TRBD1 TRBV10-3 few 16 TRBJ1-5
TGTGCCAGCAGGAGAGGGACTAGCGGGACTATAGATACGCAGTATTTT CASRRGTSGTIDTQYF TRBD2 TRBV6-1 NA 16 TRBJ2-3
TGTGCCACCAGCAGAGATCGCGTTAACGGGGAGCTGTTTTTT CATSRDRVNGELFF NA TRBV15 NA 14 TRBJ2-2
TGTGCCAGCAGTCTACACGGCAGGGTGGGACATGGCTACACCTTC CASSLHGRVGHGYTF NA TRBV27 NA 15 TRBJ1-2
TGCGCCGGCAGCTTGGGCGGGAGGGCTAACAATGAGCAGTTCTTC CAGSLGGRANNEQFF TRBD2 TRBV5-1 NA 15 TRBJ2-1
TGTGCCAGCAGCGTACAGGCTAACAATGAGCAGTTCTTC CASSVQANNEQFF NA TRBV9 many 13 TRBJ2-1
TGCGCCAGCAGCATATTCACAGGGGGCTCTGAAGCTTTCTTT CASSIFTGGSEAFF TRBD1 TRBV5-1 few 14 TRBJ1-1
TGTGCCAGCAGACGGACTAGCGGGGAAGAGTTCTTC CASRRTSGEEFF TRBD2 TRBV6-2/TRBV6-3 few 12 TRBJ2-1
TGTGCCAGCAGCAGGGGACTAGCGGGAGGAGCGGATACGCAGTATTTT CASSRGLAGGADTQYF TRBD2 TRBV9 once 16 TRBJ2-3
TGTGCCAGCAGCGTAGAGAGACAGGGGATCCAAGAGACCCAGTACTTC CASSVERQGIQETQYF TRBD1 TRBV9 medium-sized 16 TRBJ2-5